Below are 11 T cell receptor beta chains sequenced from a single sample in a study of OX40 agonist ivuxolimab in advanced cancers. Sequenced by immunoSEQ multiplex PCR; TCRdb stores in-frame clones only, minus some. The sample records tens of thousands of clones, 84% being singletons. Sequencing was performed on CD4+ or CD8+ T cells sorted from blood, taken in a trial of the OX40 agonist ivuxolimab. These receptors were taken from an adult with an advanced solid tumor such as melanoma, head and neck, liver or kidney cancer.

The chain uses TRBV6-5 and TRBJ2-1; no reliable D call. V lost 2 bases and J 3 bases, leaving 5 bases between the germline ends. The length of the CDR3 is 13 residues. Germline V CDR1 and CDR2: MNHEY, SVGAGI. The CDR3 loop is CASSYGVYNEQFF. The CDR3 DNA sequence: TGTGCCAGCAGTTACGGGGTCTACAATGAGCAGTTCTTC.

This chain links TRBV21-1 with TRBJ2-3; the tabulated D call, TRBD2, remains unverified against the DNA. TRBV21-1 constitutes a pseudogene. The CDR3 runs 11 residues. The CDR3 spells CALGVSDTQYF. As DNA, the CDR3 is TGTGCCCTCGGGGTGTCGGATACGCAGTATTTT.

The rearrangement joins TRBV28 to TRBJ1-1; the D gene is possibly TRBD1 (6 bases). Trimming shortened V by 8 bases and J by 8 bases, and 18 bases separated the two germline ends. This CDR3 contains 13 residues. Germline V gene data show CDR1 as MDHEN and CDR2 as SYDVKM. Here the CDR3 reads CASESRDQGEAFF. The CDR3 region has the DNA TGTGCCAGCGAATCTAGGGATCAGGGGGAAGCTTTCTTT.

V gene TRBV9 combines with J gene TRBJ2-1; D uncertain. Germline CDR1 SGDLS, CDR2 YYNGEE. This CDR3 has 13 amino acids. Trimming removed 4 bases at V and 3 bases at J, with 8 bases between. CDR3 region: CASSTEFYNEQFF. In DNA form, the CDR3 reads TGTGCCAGCAGCACCGAGTTCTACAATGAGCAGTTCTTC.

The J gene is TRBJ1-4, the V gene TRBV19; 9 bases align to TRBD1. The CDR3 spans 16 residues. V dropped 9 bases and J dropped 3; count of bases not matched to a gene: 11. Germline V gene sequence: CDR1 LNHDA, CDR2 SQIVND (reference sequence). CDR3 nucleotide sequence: TGTGCCAGACAGGGACAGGGAGTGGGATCTAATGAAAAACTGTTTTTT. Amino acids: CARQGQGVGSNEKLFF.

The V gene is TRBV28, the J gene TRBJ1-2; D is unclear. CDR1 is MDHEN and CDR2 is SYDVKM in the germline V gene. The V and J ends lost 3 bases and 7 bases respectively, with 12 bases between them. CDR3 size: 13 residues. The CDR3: CASSFGVFAGYTF. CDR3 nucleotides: TGTGCCAGCAGTTTTGGGGTCTTTGCTGGCTACACCTTC.

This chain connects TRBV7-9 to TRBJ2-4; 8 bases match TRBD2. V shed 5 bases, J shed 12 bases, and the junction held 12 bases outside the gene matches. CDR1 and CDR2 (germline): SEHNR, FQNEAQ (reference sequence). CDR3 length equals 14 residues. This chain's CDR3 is CASSPHSGTPGQYF. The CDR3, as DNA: TGTGCCAGCAGCCCCCATAGCGGGACCCCGGGTCAGTACTTC.

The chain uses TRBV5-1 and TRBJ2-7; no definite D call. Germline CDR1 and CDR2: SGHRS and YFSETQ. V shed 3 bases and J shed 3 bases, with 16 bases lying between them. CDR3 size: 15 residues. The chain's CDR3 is CASSWSFLGFYEQYF. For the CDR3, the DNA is TGCGCCAGCAGCTGGAGTTTCTTGGGATTCTACGAGCAGTACTTC. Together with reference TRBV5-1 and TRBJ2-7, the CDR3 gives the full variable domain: KAGVTQTPRYLIKTRGQQVTLSCSPISGHRSVSWYQQTPGQGLQFLFEYFSETQRNKGNFPGRFSGRQFSNSRSEMNVSTLELGDSALYLCASSWSFLGFYEQYFGPGTRLTVT.

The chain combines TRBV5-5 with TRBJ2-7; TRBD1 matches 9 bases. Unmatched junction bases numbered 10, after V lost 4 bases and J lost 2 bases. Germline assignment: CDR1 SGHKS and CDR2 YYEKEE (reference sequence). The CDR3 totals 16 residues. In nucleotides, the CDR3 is TGTGCCAGCAGCCGAACACAGGGGGCGCTAGCCTACGAGCAGTACTTC. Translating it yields CASSRTQGALAYEQYF.

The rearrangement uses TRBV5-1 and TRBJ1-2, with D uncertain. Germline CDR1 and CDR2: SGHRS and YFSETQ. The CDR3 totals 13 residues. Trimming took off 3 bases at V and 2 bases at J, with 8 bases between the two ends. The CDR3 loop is CASSSYTNYGYTF. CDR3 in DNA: TGCGCCAGCAGCTCTTACACCAACTATGGCTACACCTTC.

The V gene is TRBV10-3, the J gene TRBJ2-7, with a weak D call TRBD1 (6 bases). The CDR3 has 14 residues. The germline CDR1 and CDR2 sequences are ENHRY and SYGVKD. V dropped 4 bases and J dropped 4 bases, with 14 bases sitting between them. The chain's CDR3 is CAISVDRGAYEQYF. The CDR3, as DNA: TGTGCCATCAGTGTGGACAGAGGGGCTTACGAGCAGTACTTC.